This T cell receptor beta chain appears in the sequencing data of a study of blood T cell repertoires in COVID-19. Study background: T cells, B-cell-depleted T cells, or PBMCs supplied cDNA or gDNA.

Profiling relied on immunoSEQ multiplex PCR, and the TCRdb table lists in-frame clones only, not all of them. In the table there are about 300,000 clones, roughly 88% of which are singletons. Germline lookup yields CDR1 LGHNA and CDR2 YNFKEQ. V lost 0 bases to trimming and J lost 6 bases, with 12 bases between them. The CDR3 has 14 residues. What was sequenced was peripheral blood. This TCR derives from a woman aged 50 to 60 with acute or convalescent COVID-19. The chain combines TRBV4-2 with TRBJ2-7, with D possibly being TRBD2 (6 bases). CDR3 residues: CASSQDYGSLEQYF. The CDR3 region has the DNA TGTGCCAGCAGCCAAGATTACGGGAGTCTCGAGCAGTACTTC.